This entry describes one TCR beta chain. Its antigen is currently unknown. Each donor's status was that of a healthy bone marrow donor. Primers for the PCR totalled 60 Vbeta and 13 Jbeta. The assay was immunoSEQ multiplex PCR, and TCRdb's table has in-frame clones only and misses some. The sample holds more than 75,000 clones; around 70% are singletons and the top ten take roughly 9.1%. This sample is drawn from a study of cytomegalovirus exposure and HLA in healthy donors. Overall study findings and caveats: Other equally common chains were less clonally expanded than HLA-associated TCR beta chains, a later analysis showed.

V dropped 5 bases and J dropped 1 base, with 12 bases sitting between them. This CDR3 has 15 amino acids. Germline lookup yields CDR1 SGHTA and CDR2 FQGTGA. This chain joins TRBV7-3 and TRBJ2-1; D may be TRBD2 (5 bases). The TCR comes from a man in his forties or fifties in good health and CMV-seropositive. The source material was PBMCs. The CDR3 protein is CASSRGGASYNEQFF. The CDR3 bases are TGTGCCAGCAGCCGTGGAGGAGCATCCTACAATGAGCAGTTCTTC.